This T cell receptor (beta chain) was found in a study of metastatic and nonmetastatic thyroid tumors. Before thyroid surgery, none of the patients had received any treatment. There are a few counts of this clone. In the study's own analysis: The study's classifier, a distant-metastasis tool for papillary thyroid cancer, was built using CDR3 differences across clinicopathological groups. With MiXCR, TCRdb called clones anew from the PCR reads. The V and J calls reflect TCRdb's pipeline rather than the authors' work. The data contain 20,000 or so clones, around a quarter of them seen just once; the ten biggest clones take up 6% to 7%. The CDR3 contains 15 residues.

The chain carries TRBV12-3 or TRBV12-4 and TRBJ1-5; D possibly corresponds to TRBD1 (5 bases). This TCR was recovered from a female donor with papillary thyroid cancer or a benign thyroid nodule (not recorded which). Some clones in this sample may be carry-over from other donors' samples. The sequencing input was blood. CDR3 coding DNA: TGTTCCAACAGTTCCCGGGGGGTGAGCAATCAGCCCCAGCATTTT. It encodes CSNSSRGVSNQPQHF.